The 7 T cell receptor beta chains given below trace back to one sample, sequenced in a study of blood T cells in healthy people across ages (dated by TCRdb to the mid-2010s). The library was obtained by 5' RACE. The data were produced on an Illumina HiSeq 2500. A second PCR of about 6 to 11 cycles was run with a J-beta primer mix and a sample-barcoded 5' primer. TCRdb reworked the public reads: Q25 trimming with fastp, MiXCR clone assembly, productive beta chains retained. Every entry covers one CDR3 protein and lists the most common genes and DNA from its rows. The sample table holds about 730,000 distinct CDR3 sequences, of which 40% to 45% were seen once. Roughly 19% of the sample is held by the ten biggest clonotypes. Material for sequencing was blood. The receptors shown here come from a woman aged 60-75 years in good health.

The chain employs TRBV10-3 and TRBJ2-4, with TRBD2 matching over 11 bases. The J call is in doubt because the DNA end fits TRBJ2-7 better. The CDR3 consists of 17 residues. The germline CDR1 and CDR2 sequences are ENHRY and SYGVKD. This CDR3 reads CAIRPSGRTTPPYEQYF. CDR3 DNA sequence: TGTGCCATCAGACCTAGCGGGAGGACCACCCCCCCCTACGAGCAGTACTTC.

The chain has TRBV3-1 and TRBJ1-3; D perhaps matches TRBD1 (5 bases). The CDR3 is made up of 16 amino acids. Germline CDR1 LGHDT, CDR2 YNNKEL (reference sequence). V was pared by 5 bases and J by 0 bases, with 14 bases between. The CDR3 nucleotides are TGTGCCAGCAGCAAAAGGGGCCCCCACTCTGGAAACACCATATATTTT. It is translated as CASSKRGPHSGNTIYF.

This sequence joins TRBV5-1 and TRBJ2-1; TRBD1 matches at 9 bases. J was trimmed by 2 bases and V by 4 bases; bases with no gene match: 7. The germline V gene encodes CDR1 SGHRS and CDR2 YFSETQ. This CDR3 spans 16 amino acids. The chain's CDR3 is CASSTSGQGAYNEQFF. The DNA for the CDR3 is TGCGCCAGCAGCACATCGGGACAGGGTGCCTACAATGAGCAGTTCTTC.

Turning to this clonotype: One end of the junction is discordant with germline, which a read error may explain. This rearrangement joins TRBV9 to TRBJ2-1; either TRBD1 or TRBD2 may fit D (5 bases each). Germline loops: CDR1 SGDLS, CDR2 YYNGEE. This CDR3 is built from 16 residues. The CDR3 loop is CASSPRDPGSYNGQFF. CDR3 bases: TGTGCCAGCAGCCCCAGGGACCCTGGGTCCTACAATGGGCAGTTCTTC.

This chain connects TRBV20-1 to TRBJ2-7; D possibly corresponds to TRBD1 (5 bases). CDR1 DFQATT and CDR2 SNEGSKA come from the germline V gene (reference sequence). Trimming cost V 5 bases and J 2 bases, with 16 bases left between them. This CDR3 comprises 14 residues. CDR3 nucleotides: TGCAGTGCTTCAGACAGTGGGGCGACCTACGAGCAGTACTTC. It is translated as CSASDSGATYEQYF.

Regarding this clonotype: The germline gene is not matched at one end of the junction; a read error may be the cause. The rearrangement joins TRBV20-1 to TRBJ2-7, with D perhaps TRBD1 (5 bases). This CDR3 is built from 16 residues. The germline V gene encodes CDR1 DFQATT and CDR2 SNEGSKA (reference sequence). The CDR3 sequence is CSARDEQALISYEQYF. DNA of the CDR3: TGCAGCGCTAGAGATGAACAGGCCCTTATCTCCTACGAGCAGTACTTC.

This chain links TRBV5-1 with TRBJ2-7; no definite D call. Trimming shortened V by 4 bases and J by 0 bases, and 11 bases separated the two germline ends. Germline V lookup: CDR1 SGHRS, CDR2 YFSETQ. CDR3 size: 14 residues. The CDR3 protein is CASSVEQNSYEQYF. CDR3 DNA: TGCGCCAGCAGCGTGGAACAGAACTCCTACGAGCAGTACTTC.